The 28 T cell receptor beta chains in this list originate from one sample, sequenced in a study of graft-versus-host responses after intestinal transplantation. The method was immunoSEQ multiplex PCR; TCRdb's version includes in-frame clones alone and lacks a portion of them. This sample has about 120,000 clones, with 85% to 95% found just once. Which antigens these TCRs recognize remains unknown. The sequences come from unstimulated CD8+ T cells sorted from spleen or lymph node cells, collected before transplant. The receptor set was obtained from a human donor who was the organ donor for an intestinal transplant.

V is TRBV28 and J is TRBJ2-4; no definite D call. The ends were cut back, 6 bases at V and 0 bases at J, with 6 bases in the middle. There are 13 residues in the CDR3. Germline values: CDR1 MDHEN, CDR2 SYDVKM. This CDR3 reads CASSPIAKNIQYF. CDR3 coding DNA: TGTGCCAGCAGCCCAATAGCCAAAAACATTCAGTACTTC. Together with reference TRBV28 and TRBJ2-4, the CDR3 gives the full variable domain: DVKVTQSSRYLVKRTGEKVFLECVQDMDHENMFWYRQDPGLGLRLIYFSYDVKMKEKGDIPEGYSVSREKKERFSLILESASTNQTSMYLCASSPIAKNIQYFGAGTRLSVL.

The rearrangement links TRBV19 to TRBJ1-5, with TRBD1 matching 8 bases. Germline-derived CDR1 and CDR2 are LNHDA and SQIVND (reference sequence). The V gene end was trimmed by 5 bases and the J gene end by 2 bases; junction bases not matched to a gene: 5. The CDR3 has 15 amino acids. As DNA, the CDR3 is TGTGCCAGTAGTCCACCACAGGGGGGCAATCAGCCCCAGCATTTT. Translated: CASSPPQGGNQPQHF.

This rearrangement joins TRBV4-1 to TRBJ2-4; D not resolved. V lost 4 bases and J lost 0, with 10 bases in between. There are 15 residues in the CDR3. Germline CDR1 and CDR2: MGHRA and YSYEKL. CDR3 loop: CASSRLGLAKNIQYF. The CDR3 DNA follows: TGCGCCAGCAGCCGCCTAGGGCTAGCCAAAAACATTCAGTACTTC.

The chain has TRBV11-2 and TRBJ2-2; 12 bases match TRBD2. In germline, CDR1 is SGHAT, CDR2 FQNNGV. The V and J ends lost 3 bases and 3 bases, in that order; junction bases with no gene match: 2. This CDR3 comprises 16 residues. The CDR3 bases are TGTGCCAGCAGCTTGGGACTAGCGGGTTACACCGGGGAGCTGTTTTTT. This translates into CASSLGLAGYTGELFF. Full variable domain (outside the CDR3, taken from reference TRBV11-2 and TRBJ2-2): EAGVAQSPRYKIIEKRQSVAFWCNPISGHATLYWYQQILGQGPKLLIQFQNNGVVDDSQLPKDRFSAERLKGVDSTLKIQPAKLEDSAVYLCASSLGLAGYTGELFFGEGSRLTVL.

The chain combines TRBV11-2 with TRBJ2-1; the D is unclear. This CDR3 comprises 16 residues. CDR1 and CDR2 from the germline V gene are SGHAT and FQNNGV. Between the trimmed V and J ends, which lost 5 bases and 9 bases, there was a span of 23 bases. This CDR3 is CASSHPVQSGPTEQFF. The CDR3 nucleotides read TGTGCCAGCAGCCATCCCGTCCAATCCGGCCCAACTGAGCAGTTCTTC.

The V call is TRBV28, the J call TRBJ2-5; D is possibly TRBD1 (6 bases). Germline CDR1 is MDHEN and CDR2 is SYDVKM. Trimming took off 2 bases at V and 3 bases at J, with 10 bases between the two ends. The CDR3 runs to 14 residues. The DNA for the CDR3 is TGTGCCAGCAGTTTAAGGGACAATGAAGAGACCCAGTACTTC. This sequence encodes CASSLRDNEETQYF. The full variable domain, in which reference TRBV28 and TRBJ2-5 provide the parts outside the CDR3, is DVKVTQSSRYLVKRTGEKVFLECVQDMDHENMFWYRQDPGLGLRLIYFSYDVKMKEKGDIPEGYSVSREKKERFSLILESASTNQTSMYLCASSLRDNEETQYFGPGTRLLVL.

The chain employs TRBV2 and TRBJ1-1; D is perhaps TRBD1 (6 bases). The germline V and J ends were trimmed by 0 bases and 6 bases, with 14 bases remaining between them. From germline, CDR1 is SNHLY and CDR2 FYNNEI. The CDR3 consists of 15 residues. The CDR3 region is CASSEALGGRAEAFF. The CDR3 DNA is TGTGCCAGCAGTGAAGCGCTAGGGGGGAGGGCTGAAGCTTTCTTT.

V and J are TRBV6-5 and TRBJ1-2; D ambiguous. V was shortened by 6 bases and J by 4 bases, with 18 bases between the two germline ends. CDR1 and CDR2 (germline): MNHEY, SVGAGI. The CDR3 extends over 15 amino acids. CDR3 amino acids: CASRQAVGEAYGYTF. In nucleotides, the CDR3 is TGTGCCAGCAGGCAAGCCGTTGGGGAGGCCTATGGCTACACCTTC.

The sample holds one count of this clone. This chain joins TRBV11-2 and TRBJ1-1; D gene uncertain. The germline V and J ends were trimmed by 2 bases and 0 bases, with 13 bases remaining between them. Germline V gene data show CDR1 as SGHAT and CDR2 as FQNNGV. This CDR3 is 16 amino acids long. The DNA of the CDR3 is TGTGCCAGCAGCTTAAAGTCGGGGTGGATGAACACTGAAGCTTTCTTT. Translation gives CASSLKSGWMNTEAFF.

CDR3 residues: CASIVAGGHNEQFF. CDR3 nucleotides: TGTGCCAGTATAGTAGCGGGAGGTCACAATGAGCAGTTCTTC. The J gene is TRBJ2-1, the V gene TRBV19, with 10 bases aligning to TRBD2. After removal of 7 bases from V and 5 bases from J, the junction contained 5 bases not matched to a gene. The CDR3 is made up of 14 amino acids. The V gene's germline CDR1 is LNHDA and CDR2 SQIVND (reference sequence).

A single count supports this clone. The CDR3 loop reads CASSPHNRTVTSNQPQHF. Here the CDR3 DNA reads TGTGCCAGCAGCCCACACAATCGGACAGTGACCTCCAATCAGCCCCAGCATTTT. The chain joins TRBV13 to TRBJ1-5; possibly TRBD1 for D (6 bases). CDR3 length: 18 amino acids. V was shortened by 5 bases and J by 3 bases, with 23 bases between the two germline ends. The germline CDR1 and CDR2 sequences are PRHDT and FYEKMQ (reference sequence).

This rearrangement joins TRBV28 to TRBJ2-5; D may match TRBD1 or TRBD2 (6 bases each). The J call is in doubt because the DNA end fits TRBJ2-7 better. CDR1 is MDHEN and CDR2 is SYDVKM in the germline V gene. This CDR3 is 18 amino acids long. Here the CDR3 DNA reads TGTGCCAGCAGTTTCGTCAGGGGAATAGGCCCGGGGGACTACGAGCAGTACTTC. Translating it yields CASSFVRGIGPGDYEQYF.

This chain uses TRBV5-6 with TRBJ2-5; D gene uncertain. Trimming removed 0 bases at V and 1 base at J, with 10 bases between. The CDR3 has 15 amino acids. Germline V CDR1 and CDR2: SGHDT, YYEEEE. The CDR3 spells CASSLETTIQETQYF. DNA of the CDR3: TGTGCCAGCAGCTTGGAGACGACAATCCAAGAGACCCAGTACTTC.

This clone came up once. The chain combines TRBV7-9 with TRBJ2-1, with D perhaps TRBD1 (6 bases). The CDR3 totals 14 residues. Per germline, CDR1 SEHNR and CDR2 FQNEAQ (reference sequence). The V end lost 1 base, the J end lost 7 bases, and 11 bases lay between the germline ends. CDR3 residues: CASSLVAGANEQFF. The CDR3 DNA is TGTGCCAGCAGCTTAGTGGCAGGGGCGAATGAGCAGTTCTTC.

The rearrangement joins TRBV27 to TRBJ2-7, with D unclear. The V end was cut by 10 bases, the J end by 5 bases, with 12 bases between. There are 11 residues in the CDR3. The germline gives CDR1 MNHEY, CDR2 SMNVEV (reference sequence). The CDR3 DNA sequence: TGTGCCACCTATCTGGCTAACGAGCAGTACTTC. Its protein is CATYLANEQYF.

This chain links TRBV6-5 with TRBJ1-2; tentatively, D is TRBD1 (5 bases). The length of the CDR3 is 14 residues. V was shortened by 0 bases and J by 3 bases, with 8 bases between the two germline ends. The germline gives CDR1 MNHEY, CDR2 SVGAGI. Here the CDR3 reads CASSYSGDYYGYTF. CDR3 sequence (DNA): TGTGCCAGCAGTTACTCTGGGGACTACTATGGCTACACCTTC.

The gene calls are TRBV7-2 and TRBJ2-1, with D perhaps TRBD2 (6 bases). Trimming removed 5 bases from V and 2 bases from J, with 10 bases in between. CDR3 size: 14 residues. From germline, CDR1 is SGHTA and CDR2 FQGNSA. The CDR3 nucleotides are TGTGCCAGCAGCATGAGGACTACCTACAATGAGCAGTTCTTC. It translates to CASSMRTTYNEQFF.

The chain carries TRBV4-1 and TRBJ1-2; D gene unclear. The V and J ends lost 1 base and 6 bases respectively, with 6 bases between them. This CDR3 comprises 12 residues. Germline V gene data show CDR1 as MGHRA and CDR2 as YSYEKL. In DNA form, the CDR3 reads TGCGCCAGCAGCCAAGGCAGTAATGGCTACACCTTC. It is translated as CASSQGSNGYTF.

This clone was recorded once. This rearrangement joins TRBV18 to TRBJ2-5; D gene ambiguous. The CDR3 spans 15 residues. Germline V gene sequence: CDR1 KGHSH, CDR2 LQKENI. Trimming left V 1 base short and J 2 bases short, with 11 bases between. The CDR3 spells CASSPQPRVQETQYF. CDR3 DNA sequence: TGTGCCAGCTCACCACAGCCTAGGGTACAAGAGACCCAGTACTTC. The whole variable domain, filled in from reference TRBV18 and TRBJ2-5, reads NAGVMQNPRHLVRRRGQEARLRCSPMKGHSHVYWYRQLPEEGLKFMVYLQKENIIDESGMPKERFSAEFPKEGPSILRIQQVVRGDSAAYFCASSPQPRVQETQYFGPGTRLLVL.

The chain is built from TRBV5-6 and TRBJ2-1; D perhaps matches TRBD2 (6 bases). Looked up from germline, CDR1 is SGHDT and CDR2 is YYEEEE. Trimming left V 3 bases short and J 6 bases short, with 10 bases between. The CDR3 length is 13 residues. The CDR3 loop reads CASSSGTGNEQFF. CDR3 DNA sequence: TGTGCCAGCAGCTCCGGGACTGGCAATGAGCAGTTCTTC.

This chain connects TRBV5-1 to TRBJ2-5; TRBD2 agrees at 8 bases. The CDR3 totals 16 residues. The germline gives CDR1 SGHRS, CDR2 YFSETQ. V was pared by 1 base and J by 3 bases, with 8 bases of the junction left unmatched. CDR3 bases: TGCGCCAGCAGCTTGATTAGCGGGGTTCGGGAAGAGACCCAGTACTTC. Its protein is CASSLISGVREETQYF.

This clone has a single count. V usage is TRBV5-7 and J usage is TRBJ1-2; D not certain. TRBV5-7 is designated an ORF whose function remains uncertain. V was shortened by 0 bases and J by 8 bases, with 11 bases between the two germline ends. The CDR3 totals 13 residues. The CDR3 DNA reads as TGTGCCAGCAGCTTGGCCGGATATACAGGCTACACCTTC. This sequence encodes CASSLAGYTGYTF.

The CDR3: CASSIDSDQPQHF. The DNA for the CDR3 is TGTGCCAGTAGTATAGATTCCGATCAGCCCCAGCATTTT. The rearrangement uses TRBV19 and TRBJ1-5; D not certain. Germline V gives CDR1 LNHDA, CDR2 SQIVND (reference sequence). This CDR3 is built from 13 residues. Trimming left V 0 bases short and J 5 bases short, with 5 bases between.

The CDR3 loop reads CASSVARSSTDTQYF. For the CDR3, the DNA is TGTGCCAGCAGCGTAGCCAGAAGTAGCACAGATACGCAGTATTTT. The chain employs TRBV9 and TRBJ2-3, with D hard to call. Germline V CDR1 and CDR2: SGDLS, YYNGEE. The CDR3 spans 15 residues. V dropped 0 bases and J dropped 0 bases, with 8 bases sitting between them.

The CDR3 spells CASSEWMEEGDTIYF. The CDR3 nucleotides are TGTGCCAGCAGTGAATGGATGGAGGAAGGGGACACCATATATTTT. The rearrangement links TRBV6-1 to TRBJ1-3, with TRBD1 as a possible D gene (5 bases). With 2 bases removed from V and 8 bases from J, the gap between germline ends came to 16 bases. Germline CDR1 is MNHNS and CDR2 is SASEGT. The CDR3 consists of 15 residues.

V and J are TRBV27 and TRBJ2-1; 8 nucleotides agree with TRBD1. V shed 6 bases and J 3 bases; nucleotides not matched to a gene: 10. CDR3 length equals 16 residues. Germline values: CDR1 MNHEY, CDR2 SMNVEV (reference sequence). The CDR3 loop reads CASSPNPGQVYNEQFF. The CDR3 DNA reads TGTGCCAGCAGCCCGAACCCGGGACAGGTCTACAATGAGCAGTTCTTC.

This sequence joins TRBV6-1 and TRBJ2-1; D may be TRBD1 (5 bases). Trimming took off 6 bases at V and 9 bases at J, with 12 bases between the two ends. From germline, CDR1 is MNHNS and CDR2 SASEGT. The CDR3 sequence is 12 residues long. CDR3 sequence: CASREIRVEQFF. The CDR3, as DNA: TGTGCCAGCAGAGAGATCAGGGTTGAGCAGTTCTTC.

The CDR3 region has the DNA TGTGCCAGCAGTTACCCGGGACTAGCGGGGCCCTATGAGCAGTTCTTC. Amino acids: CASSYPGLAGPYEQFF. The chain uses TRBV6-5 and TRBJ2-1, with 13 bases matching TRBD2. CDR1 MNHEY and CDR2 SVGAGI come from the germline V gene. The V and J ends lost 2 bases and 8 bases, in that order; junction bases with no gene match: 6. The CDR3 is 16 residues long.